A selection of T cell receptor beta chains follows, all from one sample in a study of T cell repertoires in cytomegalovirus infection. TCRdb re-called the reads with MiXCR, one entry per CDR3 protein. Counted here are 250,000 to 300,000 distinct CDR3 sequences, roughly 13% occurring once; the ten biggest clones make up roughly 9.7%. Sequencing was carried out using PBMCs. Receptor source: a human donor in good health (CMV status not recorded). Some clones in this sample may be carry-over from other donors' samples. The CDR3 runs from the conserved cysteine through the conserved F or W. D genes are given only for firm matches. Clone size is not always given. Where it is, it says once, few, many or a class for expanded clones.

CDR3 protein: CSATPLATAGTYEQYF; CDR3 DNA: TGCAGTGCTACCCCTCTGGCAACAGCTGGAACCTACGAGCAGTACTTC; V gene: TRBV20-1; clone size: few; D gene: -; J gene: TRBJ2-7
CDR3 protein: CASSLSSYNEQFF; CDR3 DNA: TGTGCCAGCAGCTTAAGCTCCTACAATGAGCAGTTCTTC; V gene: TRBV7-3; clone size: many; D gene: -; J gene: TRBJ2-1
CDR3 protein: CASSHYDEQFF; CDR3 DNA: TGTGCCAGCAGTCACTACGATGAGCAGTTCTTC; V gene: TRBV6-2/TRBV6-3; clone size: -; D gene: -; J gene: TRBJ2-1
CDR3 protein: CASSRSSTFWDEQFF; CDR3 DNA: TGTGCCAGCAGCCGTTCTTCCACTTTTTGGGATGAGCAGTTCTTC; V gene: TRBV11-2; clone size: -; D gene: -; J gene: TRBJ2-1
CDR3 protein: CASSPPGKGTGELFF; CDR3 DNA: TGTGCCAGCAGTCCACCAGGGAAGGGCACCGGGGAGCTGTTTTTT; V gene: TRBV12-3/TRBV12-4; clone size: -; D gene: -; J gene: TRBJ2-2
CDR3 protein: CASSLSSSRGRPRLQYGYTF; CDR3 DNA: TGTGCCAGCAGCTTATCTTCCTCCAGGGGGCGTCCCCGTTTACAGTATGGCTACACCTTC; V gene: TRBV7-2; clone size: many; D gene: TRBD1; J gene: TRBJ1-2
CDR3 protein: CSARVGLAGGHEQYF; CDR3 DNA: TGCAGTGCTAGAGTGGGGCTAGCGGGAGGCCACGAGCAGTACTTC; V gene: TRBV20-1; clone size: -; D gene: TRBD2; J gene: TRBJ2-7
CDR3 protein: CASSFSGSNSPLHF; CDR3 DNA: TGTGCCAGCAGTTTTTCAGGGAGTAATTCACCCCTCCACTTT; V gene: TRBV12-3/TRBV12-4; clone size: -; D gene: -; J gene: TRBJ1-6
CDR3 protein: CASSHDRGRKNQPQHF; CDR3 DNA: TGTGCCAGCAGCCATGACAGGGGACGAAAAAATCAGCCCCAGCATTTT; V gene: TRBV28; clone size: many; D gene: TRBD1; J gene: TRBJ1-5
CDR3 protein: CASSHGTGIEETQYF; CDR3 DNA: TGTGCCAGCAGCCACGGGACGGGGATAGAGGAGACCCAGTACTTC; V gene: TRBV5-6; clone size: -; D gene: -; J gene: TRBJ2-5
CDR3 protein: CASSVAPGLAYNEQFF; CDR3 DNA: TGTGCCAGCAGCGTAGCCCCGGGACTAGCCTACAATGAGCAGTTCTTC; V gene: TRBV9; clone size: -; D gene: TRBD2; J gene: TRBJ2-1
CDR3 protein: CASSLAFRGTQEAFF; CDR3 DNA: TGCGCCAGCAGCTTGGCTTTCCGCGGGACTCAAGAAGCTTTCTTT; V gene: TRBV5-1; clone size: -; D gene: -; J gene: TRBJ1-1
CDR3 protein: CSAREILAGETQYF; CDR3 DNA: TGCAGTGCTAGAGAAATTCTAGCGGGGGAGACCCAGTACTTC; V gene: TRBV20-1; clone size: -; D gene: TRBD2; J gene: TRBJ2-5
CDR3 protein: CASSRTGNKGANVLTF; CDR3 DNA: TGTGCCAGCAGCCGGACAGGGAATAAGGGGGCCAACGTCCTGACTTTC; V gene: TRBV7-3; clone size: many; D gene: TRBD1; J gene: TRBJ2-6
CDR3 protein: CASSLVWSGDEQFF; CDR3 DNA: TGTGCCAGCAGCTTAGTCTGGTCAGGGGATGAGCAGTTCTTC; V gene: TRBV7-6; clone size: many; D gene: -; J gene: TRBJ2-1
CDR3 protein: CASSLVAERETQYF; CDR3 DNA: TGTGCCAGCAGCTTGGTAGCGGAACGAGAGACCCAGTACTTC; V gene: TRBV7-9; clone size: many; D gene: -; J gene: TRBJ2-5
CDR3 protein: CASSHNQGRIYEQYF; CDR3 DNA: TGTGCCAGCAGCCATAACCAAGGCAGGATTTACGAGCAGTACTTC; V gene: TRBV14; clone size: -; D gene: -; J gene: TRBJ2-7
CDR3 protein: CASNPLAGGPTQYF; CDR3 DNA: TGTGCCAGCAACCCTCTAGCGGGAGGGCCTACGCAGTATTTT; V gene: TRBV7-9; clone size: -; D gene: TRBD2; J gene: TRBJ2-3
CDR3 protein: CSARDNQGGRIYGYTF; CDR3 DNA: TGCAGTGCTAGAGATAACCAGGGAGGGCGCATCTATGGCTACACCTTC; V gene: TRBV20-1; clone size: few; D gene: -; J gene: TRBJ1-2
CDR3 protein: CASSSGRGGYTF; CDR3 DNA: TGTGCCAGCAGTTCCGGGCGAGGGGGCTACACCTTC; V gene: TRBV6-5; clone size: few; D gene: -; J gene: TRBJ1-2
CDR3 protein: CASSPSRHGYTF; CDR3 DNA: TGTGCCAGCAGCCCGAGCAGGCATGGCTACACCTTC; V gene: TRBV7-2; clone size: many; D gene: -; J gene: TRBJ1-2
CDR3 protein: CSAFIKGADTQYF; CDR3 DNA: TGCAGTGCCTTCATAAAGGGGGCAGATACGCAGTATTTT; V gene: TRBV20-1; clone size: -; D gene: -; J gene: TRBJ2-3
CDR3 protein: CSAEDPLRNTIYF; CDR3 DNA: TGCAGTGCTGAAGACCCACTCAGAAACACCATATATTTT; V gene: TRBV20-1; clone size: -; D gene: -; J gene: TRBJ1-3
CDR3 protein: CASSVLFSEDRGLTEAFF; CDR3 DNA: TGTGCCAGCAGTGTACTATTTTCCGAGGACAGGGGTTTAACTGAAGCTTTCTTT; V gene: TRBV27; clone size: few; D gene: TRBD1; J gene: TRBJ1-1
CDR3 protein: CSASGSSYNEQFF; CDR3 DNA: TGCAGTGCTAGCGGGAGCTCCTACAATGAGCAGTTCTTC; V gene: TRBV20-1; clone size: many; D gene: -; J gene: TRBJ2-1
CDR3 protein: CASSFLAATNEKLFF; CDR3 DNA: TGCGCCAGCAGCTTCCTAGCAGCGACTAATGAAAAACTGTTTTTT; V gene: TRBV5-1; clone size: many; D gene: -; J gene: TRBJ1-4
CDR3 protein: CASSPDRRANYGYTF; CDR3 DNA: TGTGCCAGCAGCCCCGACAGGCGAGCTAACTATGGCTACACCTTC; V gene: TRBV7-2; clone size: many; D gene: -; J gene: TRBJ1-2
CDR3 protein: CASSLGLLAGVNEQFF; CDR3 DNA: TGTGCCAGCAGCTTGGGGCTACTAGCGGGAGTCAATGAGCAGTTCTTC; V gene: TRBV7-9; clone size: -; D gene: TRBD2; J gene: TRBJ2-1
CDR3 protein: CASSSPSGIHTGELFF; CDR3 DNA: TGTGCCAGCAGTTCCCCTAGCGGGATACACACCGGGGAGCTGTTTTTT; V gene: TRBV6-2/TRBV6-3; clone size: many; D gene: TRBD2; J gene: TRBJ2-2
CDR3 protein: CASSWLRGSSYNEQFF; CDR3 DNA: TGTGCCAGCAGCTGGCTACGGGGGAGCTCCTACAATGAGCAGTTCTTC; V gene: TRBV7-9; clone size: -; D gene: -; J gene: TRBJ2-1
CDR3 protein: CSAMWRAQETQYF; CDR3 DNA: TGCAGTGCTATGTGGCGGGCTCAAGAGACCCAGTACTTC; V gene: TRBV20-1; clone size: few; D gene: -; J gene: TRBJ2-5
CDR3 protein: CASSHSPYNEQFF; CDR3 DNA: TGCGCCAGCAGTCACTCCCCCTACAATGAGCAGTTCTTC; V gene: TRBV4-1; clone size: many; D gene: -; J gene: TRBJ2-1
CDR3 protein: CASRTRRESNQPQHF; CDR3 DNA: TGTGCCAGCAGGACAAGGAGGGAGAGCAATCAGCCCCAGCATTTT; V gene: TRBV19; clone size: -; D gene: -; J gene: TRBJ1-5
CDR3 protein: CASSLMNTEAFF; CDR3 DNA: TGTGCCAGCAGTTTGATGAACACTGAAGCTTTCTTT; V gene: TRBV6-2/TRBV6-3; clone size: many; D gene: -; J gene: TRBJ1-1
CDR3 protein: CASSPLPQGTREQYF; CDR3 DNA: TGTGCCAGCAGCCCCCTCCCGCAGGGCACTCGGGAGCAGTACTTC; V gene: TRBV7-2; clone size: many; D gene: -; J gene: TRBJ2-7
CDR3 protein: CASSPSNNQPQHF; CDR3 DNA: TGTGCCAGCTCACCTTCGAACAATCAGCCCCAGCATTTT; V gene: TRBV18; clone size: -; D gene: -; J gene: TRBJ1-5
CDR3 protein: CASSPRGGNYEQYF; CDR3 DNA: TGTGCCAGCAGCCCGCGCGGCGGAAACTACGAGCAGTACTTC; V gene: TRBV7-9; clone size: few; D gene: -; J gene: TRBJ2-7
CDR3 protein: CASSLDRAVSYEQYF; CDR3 DNA: TGTGCCAGCAGCTTGGACAGGGCAGTTTCCTACGAGCAGTACTTC; V gene: TRBV5-4; clone size: few; D gene: -; J gene: TRBJ2-7
CDR3 protein: CASSLDRMSYNSPLHF; CDR3 DNA: TGTGCCAGCAGCTTAGACAGGATGTCCTATAATTCACCCCTCCACTTT; V gene: TRBV7-8; clone size: many; D gene: -; J gene: TRBJ1-6
CDR3 protein: CASSLAAGSTDTQYF; CDR3 DNA: TGTGCCAGCAGCTTAGCCGCAGGGAGCACAGATACGCAGTATTTT; V gene: TRBV7-2; clone size: many; D gene: -; J gene: TRBJ2-3
CDR3 protein: CASSLNKGEQFF; CDR3 DNA: TGTGCCAGCAGCTTGAATAAAGGGGAGCAGTTCTTC; V gene: TRBV7-6; clone size: few; D gene: -; J gene: TRBJ2-1
CDR3 protein: CSASNRERGNTIYF; CDR3 DNA: TGCAGTGCTTCCAACAGGGAACGGGGGAACACCATATATTTT; V gene: TRBV20-1; clone size: few; D gene: -; J gene: TRBJ1-3
CDR3 protein: CASSLSGGVFEQYF; CDR3 DNA: TGTGCCAGCAGTTTATCGGGAGGGGTTTTTGAGCAGTACTTC; V gene: TRBV28; clone size: few; D gene: TRBD2; J gene: TRBJ2-7
CDR3 protein: CASSQNGQGTSGYEQYF; CDR3 DNA: TGTGCCAGCAGCCAAAACGGACAGGGAACGTCGGGCTACGAGCAGTACTTC; V gene: TRBV4-1; clone size: many; D gene: TRBD1; J gene: TRBJ2-7
CDR3 protein: CASSAGQLSGNTIYF; CDR3 DNA: TGTGCCAGCAGCGCGGGACAGCTCTCTGGAAACACCATATATTTT; V gene: TRBV11-2; clone size: many; D gene: TRBD1; J gene: TRBJ1-3
CDR3 protein: CASSAPRLRGSAYGYTF; CDR3 DNA: TGTGCCAGCAGTGCCCCTCGACTCCGGGGATCCGCCTATGGCTACACCTTC; V gene: TRBV2; clone size: -; D gene: -; J gene: TRBJ1-2
CDR3 protein: CASSESVAGGGRFTEAFF; CDR3 DNA: TGCGCCAGCAGTGAGTCAGTGGCAGGGGGCGGTCGTTTCACTGAAGCTTTCTTT; V gene: TRBV10-1; clone size: -; D gene: TRBD1; J gene: TRBJ1-1
CDR3 protein: CASSQLRETQYF; CDR3 DNA: TGTGCCAGCAGCCAGCTGCGGGAGACCCAGTACTTC; V gene: TRBV28; clone size: -; D gene: -; J gene: TRBJ2-5